A single sample is the source of the 30 T cell receptor beta chains below, sequenced in a study of T cells in Graves' hyperthyroidism and ophthalmopathy. Amplified regions were TCR beta CDR3 sequences from RNA transcripts. The TCR CDR3 was amplified in a first-round RT-PCR using the HTBI primer set. A single record per CDR3 protein comes from TCRdb applying MiXCR to the multiplex PCR reads. Among 300,000 to 350,000 distinct CDR3 sequences listed, 15% to 20% were seen once. Sequences were obtained from blood. The origin of the receptors is a woman in her thirties or forties with Graves' ophthalmopathy.

Ten or more counts support this clonotype. This chain links TRBV5-1 with TRBJ1-1; no clear D. V was trimmed by 6 bases and J by 2 bases, leaving 14 bases between them. Germline CDR1 SGHRS, CDR2 YFSETQ. There are 14 residues in the CDR3. The CDR3 loop reads CASTFGQPNTEAFF. CDR3 in DNA: TGCGCCAGCACCTTCGGGCAGCCAAACACTGAAGCTTTCTTT.

The chain links TRBV12-3 or TRBV12-4 to TRBJ1-2, with D possibly being TRBD1 (5 bases). The V and J ends lost 5 bases and 8 bases respectively, with 21 bases between them. CDR3 size: 15 residues. In DNA form, the CDR3 reads TGTGCCAGCAGTCGGACGGGACCCACCTCCTACGGCTACACCTTC. Residues: CASSRTGPTSYGYTF.

On this clonotype: At one of its ends the junction is not consistent with the germline gene, which may arise from a read error. The rearrangement links TRBV20-1 to TRBJ2-4; weak D call: TRBD1 (5 bases). The germline gives CDR1 DFQATT, CDR2 SNEGSKA (reference sequence). This CDR3 is 15 amino acids long. CDR3 DNA: TGCAGTGCTAGAGTCAGGGTTGTTTTTAAAAACATTCAGGACTTC. Translation: CSARVRVVFKNIQDF.

The count of this clonotype is one. The V gene is TRBV6-1, the J gene TRBJ1-5, with unresolved D. Trimming removed 8 bases from V and 4 bases from J, with 15 bases in between. There are 14 residues in the CDR3. Germline loops: CDR1 MNHNS, CDR2 SASEGT. The CDR3: CASVYREYNQPQHF. In nucleotides, the CDR3 is TGTGCCAGCGTATATAGGGAATATAATCAGCCCCAGCATTTT.

There are many counts of this clonotype. CDR3 region: CASRQEMGGTGELFF. DNA of the CDR3: TGTGCCAGCAGGCAAGAGATGGGCGGGACCGGGGAGCTGTTTTTT. This chain links TRBV12-3 or TRBV12-4 with TRBJ2-2, with D perhaps TRBD2 (5 bases). The CDR3 runs 15 residues. Trimming stripped 6 bases from V and 5 bases from J, with 16 bases between.

Only one count was recorded for this clonotype. The chain is built from TRBV7-3 and TRBJ1-3; possible D gene TRBD1, 5 bases. CDR1 SGHTA and CDR2 FQGTGA come from the germline V gene. This CDR3 contains 17 residues. The germline V and J ends were trimmed by 0 bases and 4 bases, with 16 bases remaining between them. The chain's CDR3 is CASSLTLIGTSGNTIYF. The DNA of the CDR3 is TGTGCCAGCAGCTTAACCCTAATAGGGACGTCGGGAAACACCATATATTTT.

This chain uses TRBV11-2 with TRBJ2-5, with 11 bases that match TRBD2. The junction had 7 bases not matched to a gene; V was cut back by 3 bases and J by 1 base. The CDR3 runs to 17 residues. Germline loops: CDR1 SGHAT, CDR2 FQNNGV. In DNA, the CDR3 is TGTGCCAGCAGCTTTGGTGGTGGGACTAGCGGCCAAGAGACCCAGTACTTC. Translating it yields CASSFGGGTSGQETQYF.

This clonotype occurred many times. The V gene is TRBV19, the J gene TRBJ1-1; perhaps TRBD1 as D (5 bases). The germline V and J ends were trimmed by 10 bases and 3 bases, with 12 bases remaining between them. This CDR3 comprises 12 residues. Germline CDR1 LNHDA, CDR2 SQIVND (reference sequence). The CDR3 DNA follows: TGTGCCACGGGGGGTAAGGACACTGAAGCTTTCTTT. Residues: CATGGKDTEAFF. Full variable domain (remainder filled in from reference TRBV19 and TRBJ1-1): DGGITQSPKYLFRKEGQNVTLSCEQNLNHDAMYWYRQDPGQGLRLIYYSQIVNDFQKGDIAEGYSVSREKKESFPLTVTSAQKNPTAFYLCATGGKDTEAFFGQGTRLTVV.

This clonotype was observed at least ten times. This rearrangement joins TRBV5-5 to TRBJ2-7; possibly TRBD1 or TRBD2 for D (5 bases each). V lost 0 bases to trimming and J lost 2 bases, with 12 bases between them. Germline CDR1 reads SGHKS; CDR2 reads YYEKEE (reference sequence). CDR3 length: 15 amino acids. CDR3 sequence: CASSLAGALPYEQYF. DNA for the CDR3: TGTGCCAGCAGCTTGGCCGGGGCCCTCCCCTACGAGCAGTACTTC.

This clonotype was detected only once. V and J are TRBV6-1 and TRBJ2-7; 9 bases fit TRBD2. The germline V gene has CDR1 MNHNS and CDR2 SASEGT. Trimming removed 9 bases from V and 0 bases from J; junction bases left unmatched: 3. The CDR3 totals 13 residues. This chain's CDR3 is CASTSGPSYEQYF. The CDR3, as DNA: TGTGCCAGTACTAGCGGGCCCTCCTACGAGCAGTACTTC.

This clonotype was picked up a small number of times. The rearrangement uses TRBV28 and TRBJ2-5; 7 positions match TRBD2. The CDR3 is 15 amino acids. The germline V gene encodes CDR1 MDHEN and CDR2 SYDVKM. The J segment lost 5 bases and the V segment lost 6 bases, leaving 12 bases of the junction unmatched. This chain's CDR3 is CASSLLAAWRETQYF. CDR3 coding DNA: TGTGCCAGCAGCCTGCTAGCGGCCTGGCGTGAGACCCAGTACTTC. The full variable domain, with the rest looked up from reference TRBV28 and TRBJ2-5, is DVKVTQSSRYLVKRTGEKVFLECVQDMDHENMFWYRQDPGLGLRLIYFSYDVKMKEKGDIPEGYSVSREKKERFSLILESASTNQTSMYLCASSLLAAWRETQYFGPGTRLLVL.

This clonotype was observed at least ten times. The chain employs TRBV19 and TRBJ2-7; D ambiguous. Trimming removed 8 bases at V and 6 bases at J, with 17 bases between. From germline, CDR1 is LNHDA and CDR2 SQIVND (reference sequence). CDR3 length: 13 amino acids. The CDR3 here is CASSRGLELEQYF. For the CDR3, the DNA is TGTGCCAGTTCCCGAGGCCTCGAGCTCGAGCAGTACTTC. Together with reference TRBV19 and TRBJ2-7, the CDR3 gives the full variable domain: DGGITQSPKYLFRKEGQNVTLSCEQNLNHDAMYWYRQDPGQGLRLIYYSQIVNDFQKGDIAEGYSVSREKKESFPLTVTSAQKNPTAFYLCASSRGLELEQYFGPGTRLTVT.

Regarding this clonotype: The junction departs from the called germline gene at one end, perhaps through a read error. V and J are TRBV5-1 and TRBJ2-6; perhaps TRBD1 as D (6 bases). The V gene's germline CDR1 is SGHRS and CDR2 YFSETQ. The CDR3 runs 18 residues. In nucleotides, the CDR3 is TGCGCCAGCAGCCTCGGAGGACAGATACTCTCTGAGGCCAACGTCCTGACTTTC. It yields the protein CASSLGGQILSEANVLTF.

The chain joins TRBV24-1 to TRBJ2-7; possible D gene TRBD2, 6 bases. The end of the DNA fits TRBJ2-1 better, so the J call may be wrong. The germline CDR1 and CDR2 sequences are KGHDR and SFDVKD. The CDR3 extends over 14 amino acids. The CDR3 nucleotides are TGTGCCACCAGTGACCTACAGCATCGGGGGGAGCAGTTCTTC. Amino acids: CATSDLQHRGEQFF.

J is TRBJ2-2 and V is TRBV4-1; TRBD2 agrees at 13 bases. Germline V CDR1 and CDR2: MGHRA, YSYEKL. The CDR3 is made up of 19 amino acids. Trimming removed 4 bases from V and 7 bases from J; junction bases left unmatched: 15. The CDR3: CASSLKGGTSGIPVGELFF. DNA for the CDR3: TGCGCCAGCAGCCTCAAAGGGGGGACTAGCGGGATACCCGTCGGGGAGCTGTTTTTT.

This clonotype came up many times. The chain recombines TRBV12-3 or TRBV12-4 with TRBJ2-6, with D perhaps being TRBD1 or TRBD2 (5 bases each). The CDR3 runs 17 residues. V gave up 8 bases and J gave up 0 bases, with 17 bases separating them. The CDR3 DNA follows: TGTGCCAGCGCCTATCTTGGGACGGACTCTGGGGCCAACGTCCTGACTTTC. Translated: CASAYLGTDSGANVLTF.

The chain links TRBV12-3 or TRBV12-4 to TRBJ1-1, with TRBD1 matching over 10 bases. Trimming at V came to 7 bases and at J to 1 base, leaving 15 bases not matched to a gene. The CDR3 is 18 amino acids. CDR3 nucleotide sequence: TGTGCCAGCACCCCGGGACAGGGGATCGTAGGCCCGAACACTGAAGCTTTCTTT. It yields the protein CASTPGQGIVGPNTEAFF.

Points on this clonotype: A much larger clone differs from this one at a single base, so this may be a read error. The genes are TRBV28 and TRBJ1-2, with a possible D match to TRBD1 (5 bases). The germline V gene has CDR1 MDHEN and CDR2 SYDVKM. The CDR3 loop spans 15 amino acids. The CDR3 DNA is TGTGTCAGCAGTTTCGTTTTAGGGGTCTACTATGGCTACACCTTC. This encodes CVSSFVLGVYYGYTF.

This clonotype was counted ten times or more. The chain recombines TRBV27 with TRBJ1-1, with unresolved D. The V and J ends lost 5 bases and 0 bases respectively, with 10 bases between them. The CDR3 runs to 14 residues. Germline CDR1 MNHEY, CDR2 SMNVEV (reference sequence). The CDR3 DNA follows: TGTGCCAGCAGTGAAGACACGTTGAACACTGAAGCTTTCTTT. It specifies CASSEDTLNTEAFF.

This clonotype has at least ten counts. This chain joins TRBV30 and TRBJ2-2, with D unclear. CDR1 and CDR2 (germline): GTSNPN, SVGIG (reference sequence). V was pared by 3 bases and J by 6 bases, with 8 bases between. This CDR3 region has 12 residues. In DNA, the CDR3 is TGTGCCTGGAGCCGGGTTTCCGGGGAGCTGTTTTTT. Translation: CAWSRVSGELFF.

This clonotype occurred many times. The rearrangement uses TRBV28 and TRBJ2-7, with D possibly matching TRBD2 (6 bases). This CDR3 comprises 14 residues. The ends were cut back, 3 bases at V and 2 bases at J, with 11 bases in the middle. Germline CDR1 MDHEN, CDR2 SYDVKM. The CDR3 region has the DNA TGTGCCAGCAGTTTGGAGGGCGGGACCTACGAGCAGTACTTC. Protein: CASSLEGGTYEQYF.

This clonotype has at least ten counts. No conserved phenylalanine or tryptophan ends this CDR3, so it is likely a read error. The chain employs TRBV20-1 and TRBJ1-1; TRBD1 aligns across 7 bases. Trimming took 3 bases from V and 0 from J; bases not matched to a gene: 4. This CDR3 has 14 amino acids. Germline V CDR1 and CDR2: DFQATT, SNEGSKA (reference sequence). The CDR3 spells CSARTGKLNTEAFS. The CDR3, as DNA: TGCAGTGCTAGGACAGGGAAATTGAACACTGAAGCTTTCTCT.

This chain connects TRBV6-5 to TRBJ1-2; possible D gene TRBD1, 6 bases. Trimming took off 6 bases at V and 10 bases at J, with 15 bases between the two ends. Germline CDR1 MNHEY, CDR2 SVGAGI. This CDR3 is 12 amino acids long. For the CDR3, the DNA is TGTGCCAGCAGCTATCAGGGGAACGACTACACCTTC. This translates into CASSYQGNDYTF.

This clonotype showed up many times. The V gene is TRBV20-1, the J gene TRBJ2-7; a weak D match, TRBD2 (5 bases). Germline assignment: CDR1 DFQATT and CDR2 SNEGSKA (reference sequence). This CDR3 comprises 15 residues. V gave up 6 bases and J gave up 0 bases, with 18 bases separating them. The DNA for the CDR3 is TGCAGTGCCAAGACGAGGGATCTTAGCTCCTACGAGCAGTACTTC. The encoded protein is CSAKTRDLSSYEQYF.

The chain links TRBV27 to TRBJ2-7, with 8 bases lining up with TRBD2. This CDR3 has 15 amino acids. J lost 1 base, V lost 6 bases, and 8 bases had no gene match. Germline-derived CDR1 and CDR2 are MNHEY and SMNVEV (reference sequence). CDR3 region: CASRHIAGSSYEQYF. The CDR3, as DNA: TGTGCCAGCAGACACATAGCGGGATCTTCCTACGAGCAGTACTTC.

This clonotype was counted many times. CDR3 sequence: CASSLAPISGYTF. The CDR3 DNA follows: TGTGCCAGCAGTTTAGCGCCCATCAGTGGCTACACCTTC. The chain joins TRBV12-3 or TRBV12-4 to TRBJ1-2; D unclear. CDR3 length equals 13 residues. V lost 0 bases, J lost 7 bases, and 9 bases lay in between.

This clonotype was recorded many times. The chain has TRBV6-1 and TRBJ2-7; TRBD2 matches 10 bases. Germline CDR1 is MNHNS and CDR2 is SASEGT. CDR3 size: 17 residues. Germline trimming cut 1 base from V and 4 bases from J; bases unmatched to any gene: 10. The CDR3 sequence is CASSEGVYTSGIYEQYF. The CDR3 DNA sequence: TGTGCCAGCAGTGAAGGTGTGTACACTAGCGGGATTTACGAGCAGTACTTC.

This sequence joins TRBV29-1 and TRBJ1-1, with D tentatively TRBD1 (5 bases). Germline V gene data show CDR1 as SQVTM and CDR2 as ANQGSEA. The CDR3 loop spans 13 amino acids. CDR3 nucleotide sequence: TGCAACGTCCGCCGGGACGGGAACACTGAAGCTTTCTTT. Encoded protein: CNVRRDGNTEAFF. The whole variable domain, filled in from reference TRBV29-1 and TRBJ1-1, reads SAVISQKPSRDICQRGTSLTIQCQVDSQVTMMFWYRQQPGQSLTLIATANQGSEATYESGFVIDKFPISRPNLTFSTLTVSNMSPEDSSIYLCNVRRDGNTEAFFGQGTRLTVV.

The chain is built from TRBV4-1 and TRBJ2-7; tentatively, D is TRBD2 (6 bases). This CDR3 is 15 amino acids long. Germline V gene lookup returns CDR1 MGHRA and CDR2 YSYEKL. Between the trimmed V and J ends, which lost 3 bases and 0 bases, there was a span of 12 bases. The CDR3 region is CASSQYASDSYEQYF. For the CDR3, the DNA is TGCGCCAGCAGCCAGTACGCTAGCGACTCCTACGAGCAGTACTTC.

This clonotype has at least ten counts. The genes are TRBV27 and TRBJ2-7; D uncertain. V lost 6 bases and J 0 bases, leaving 18 bases between the germline ends. The germline gives CDR1 MNHEY, CDR2 SMNVEV (reference sequence). This CDR3 contains 16 residues. CDR3 sequence: CASRLGSWGPSYEQYF. DNA for the CDR3: TGTGCCAGCAGACTGGGGTCCTGGGGTCCCTCCTACGAGCAGTACTTC.